The clone carrying this T cell receptor beta chain was found once. What it recognizes is unknown. Germline V gene sequence: CDR1 SGHRS, CDR2 YFSETQ. There are 16 residues in the CDR3. V lost 2 bases, J lost 4 bases, and 8 bases stayed unmatched. Two oligonucleotides, mixed equimolar, formed the beta constant-region primer covering TRBC1 and TRBC2. Via MiXCR, TCRdb re-called the UMI-ligation and nested PCR reads, giving one row per CDR3 protein. The sample gives some 150,000 distinct CDR3 sequences, around 15% of which show up once; about 0.13% is in the top ten. The data were obtained in a study of naive and memory T cell subsets. Study-level results: Over 90% of naive TCR sequences appeared only once, unlike memory subsets.

Material: naive CD4+ T cells from blood. The sequence was obtained from a human donor in good health. The V call is TRBV5-1, the J call TRBJ2-3; 9 bases align to TRBD1. The chain's CDR3 is CASSLAPGQGADTQYF. CDR3 bases: TGCGCCAGCAGCTTAGCCCCGGGACAGGGTGCAGATACGCAGTATTTT.